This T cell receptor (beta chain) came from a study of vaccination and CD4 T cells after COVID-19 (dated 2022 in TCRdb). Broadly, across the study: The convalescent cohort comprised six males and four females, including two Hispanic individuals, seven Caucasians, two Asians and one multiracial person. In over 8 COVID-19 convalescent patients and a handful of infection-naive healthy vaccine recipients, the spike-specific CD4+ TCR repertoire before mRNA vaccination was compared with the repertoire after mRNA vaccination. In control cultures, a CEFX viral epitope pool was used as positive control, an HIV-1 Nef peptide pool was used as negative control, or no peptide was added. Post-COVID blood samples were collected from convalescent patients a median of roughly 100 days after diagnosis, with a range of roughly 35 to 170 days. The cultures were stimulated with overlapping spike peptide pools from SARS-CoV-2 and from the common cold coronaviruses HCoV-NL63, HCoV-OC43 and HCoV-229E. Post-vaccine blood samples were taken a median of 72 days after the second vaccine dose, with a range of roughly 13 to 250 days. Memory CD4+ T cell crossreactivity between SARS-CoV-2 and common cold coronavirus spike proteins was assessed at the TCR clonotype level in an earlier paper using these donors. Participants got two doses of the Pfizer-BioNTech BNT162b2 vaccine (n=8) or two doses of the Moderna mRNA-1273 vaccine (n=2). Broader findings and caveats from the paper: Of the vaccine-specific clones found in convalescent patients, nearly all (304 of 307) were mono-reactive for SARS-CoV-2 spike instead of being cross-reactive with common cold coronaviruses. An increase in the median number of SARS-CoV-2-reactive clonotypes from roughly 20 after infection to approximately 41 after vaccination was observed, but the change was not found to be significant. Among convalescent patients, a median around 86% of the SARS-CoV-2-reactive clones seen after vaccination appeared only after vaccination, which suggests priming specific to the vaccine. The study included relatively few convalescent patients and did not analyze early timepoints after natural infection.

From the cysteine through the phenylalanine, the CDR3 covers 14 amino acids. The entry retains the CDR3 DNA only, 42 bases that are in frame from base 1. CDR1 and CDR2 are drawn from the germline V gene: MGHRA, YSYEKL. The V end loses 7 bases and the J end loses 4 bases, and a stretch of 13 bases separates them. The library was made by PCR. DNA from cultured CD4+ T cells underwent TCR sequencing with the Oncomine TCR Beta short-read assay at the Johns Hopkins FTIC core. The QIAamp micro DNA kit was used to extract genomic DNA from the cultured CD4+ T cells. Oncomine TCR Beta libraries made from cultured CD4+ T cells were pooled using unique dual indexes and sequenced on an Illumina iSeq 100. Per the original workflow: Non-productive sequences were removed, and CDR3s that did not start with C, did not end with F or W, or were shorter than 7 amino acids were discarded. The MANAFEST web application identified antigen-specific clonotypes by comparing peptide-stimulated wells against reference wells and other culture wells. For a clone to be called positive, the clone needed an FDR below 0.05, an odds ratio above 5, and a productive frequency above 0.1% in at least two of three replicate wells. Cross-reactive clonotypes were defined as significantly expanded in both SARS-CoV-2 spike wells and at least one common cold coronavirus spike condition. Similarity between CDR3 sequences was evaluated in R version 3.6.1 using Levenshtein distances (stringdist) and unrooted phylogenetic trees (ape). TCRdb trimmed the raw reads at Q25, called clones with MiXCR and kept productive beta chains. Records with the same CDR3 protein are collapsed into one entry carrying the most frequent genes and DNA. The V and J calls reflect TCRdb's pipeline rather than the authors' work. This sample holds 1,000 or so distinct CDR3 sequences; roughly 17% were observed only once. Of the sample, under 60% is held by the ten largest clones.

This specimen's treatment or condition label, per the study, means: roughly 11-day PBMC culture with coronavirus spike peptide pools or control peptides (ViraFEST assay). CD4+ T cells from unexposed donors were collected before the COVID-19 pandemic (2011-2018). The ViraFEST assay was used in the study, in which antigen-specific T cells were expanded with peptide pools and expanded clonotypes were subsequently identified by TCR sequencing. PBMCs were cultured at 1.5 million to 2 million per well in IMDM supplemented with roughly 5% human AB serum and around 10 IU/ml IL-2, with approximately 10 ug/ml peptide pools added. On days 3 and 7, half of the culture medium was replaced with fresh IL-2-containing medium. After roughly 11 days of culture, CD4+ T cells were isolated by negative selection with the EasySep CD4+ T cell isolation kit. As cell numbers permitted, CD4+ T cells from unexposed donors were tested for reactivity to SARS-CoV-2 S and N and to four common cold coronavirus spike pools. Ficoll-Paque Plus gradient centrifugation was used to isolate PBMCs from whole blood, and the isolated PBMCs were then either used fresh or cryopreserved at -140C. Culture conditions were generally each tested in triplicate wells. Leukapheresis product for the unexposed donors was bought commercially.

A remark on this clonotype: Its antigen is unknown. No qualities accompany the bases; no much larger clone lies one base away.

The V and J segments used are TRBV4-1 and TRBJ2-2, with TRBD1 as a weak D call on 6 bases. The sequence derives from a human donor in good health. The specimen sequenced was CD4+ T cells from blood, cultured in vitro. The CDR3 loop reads CASMPTGGTGELFF. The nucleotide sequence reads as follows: TGCGCCAGCATGCCGACAGGCGGCACCGGGGAGCTGTTTTTT.